This record covers a single T cell receptor beta chain. Its antigen is undetermined. TCRdb independently ran MiXCR on the reads; one entry per CDR3 protein. The data contain roughly 720,000 distinct CDR3 sequences, 35% to 45% of them singletons. These data belong to a study of T cell repertoires in cytomegalovirus infection. Background on the study: It can be stated that public TCR beta signatures indicated CMV infection as well as a matching HLA type.

Per the germline V gene, CDR1 is SGHNT and CDR2 is YYREEE (reference sequence). There are 15 residues in the CDR3. V trimming: 0 bases; J trimming: 2 bases; junction bases outside the gene matches: 4. Regarding the study as a whole: Predominance within the ex vivo response was attributable to HLA-C-restricted CMV-specific TCR beta clonotypes. Carriers of CMV plus the relevant HLA were identified by cumulative public TCR beta family frequency.

This rearrangement joins TRBV5-4 to TRBJ2-5, with 7 bases lining up with TRBD2. The specimen was PBMCs. The receptor's source is a human donor in good health (CMV status not recorded). Some clones in this sample may be carry-over from other donors' samples. The CDR3 sequence is CASSLAGGGQETQYF. The CDR3 DNA reads as TGTGCCAGCAGCTTGGCCGGGGGAGGGCAAGAGACCCAGTACTTC.